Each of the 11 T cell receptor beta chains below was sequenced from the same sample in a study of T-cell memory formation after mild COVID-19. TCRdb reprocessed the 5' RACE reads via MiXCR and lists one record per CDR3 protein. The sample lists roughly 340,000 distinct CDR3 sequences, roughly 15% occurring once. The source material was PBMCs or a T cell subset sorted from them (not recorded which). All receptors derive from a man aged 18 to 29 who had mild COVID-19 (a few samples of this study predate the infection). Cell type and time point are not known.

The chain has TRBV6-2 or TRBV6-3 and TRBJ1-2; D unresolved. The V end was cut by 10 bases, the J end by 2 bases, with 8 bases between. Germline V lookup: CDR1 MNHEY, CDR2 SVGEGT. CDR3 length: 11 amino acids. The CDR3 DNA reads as TGTGCCACCACAGAGAACTATGGCTACACCTTC. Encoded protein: CATTENYGYTF.

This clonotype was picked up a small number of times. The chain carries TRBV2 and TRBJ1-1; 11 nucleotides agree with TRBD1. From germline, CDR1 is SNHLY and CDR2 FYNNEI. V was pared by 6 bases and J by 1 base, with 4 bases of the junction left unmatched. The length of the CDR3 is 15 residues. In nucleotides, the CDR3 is TGTGCCAGCAGGATGGGACAGGGGGGGAACACTGAAGCTTTCTTT. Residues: CASRMGQGGNTEAFF. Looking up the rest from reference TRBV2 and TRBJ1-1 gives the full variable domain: EPEVTQTPSHQVTQMGQEVILRCVPISNHLYFYWYRQILGQKVEFLVSFYNNEISEKSEIFDDQFSVERPDGSNFTLKIRSTKLEDSAMYFCASRMGQGGNTEAFFGQGTRLTVV.

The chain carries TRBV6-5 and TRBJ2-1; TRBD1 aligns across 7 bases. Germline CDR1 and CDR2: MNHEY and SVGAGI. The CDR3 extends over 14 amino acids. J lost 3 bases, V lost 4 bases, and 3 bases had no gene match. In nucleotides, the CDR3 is TGTGCCAGCAGTTTGGGACAGTTCTACAATGAGCAGTTCTTC. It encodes CASSLGQFYNEQFF.

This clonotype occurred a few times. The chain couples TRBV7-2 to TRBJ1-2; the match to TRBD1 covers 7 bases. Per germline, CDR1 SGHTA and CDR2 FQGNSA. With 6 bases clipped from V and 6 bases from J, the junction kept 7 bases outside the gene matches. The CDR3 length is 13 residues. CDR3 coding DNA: TGTGCCAGCAGGATCCTCGGGACAGATGGCTACACCTTC. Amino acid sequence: CASRILGTDGYTF.

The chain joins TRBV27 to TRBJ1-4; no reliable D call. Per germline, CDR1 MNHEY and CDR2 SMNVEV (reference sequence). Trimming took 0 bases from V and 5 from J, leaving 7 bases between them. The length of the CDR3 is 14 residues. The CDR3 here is CASSLSSRNEKLFF. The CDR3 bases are TGTGCCAGCAGTTTATCGAGCAGGAATGAAAAACTGTTTTTT. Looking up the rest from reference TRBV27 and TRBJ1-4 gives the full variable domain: EAQVTQNPRYLITVTGKKLTVTCSQNMNHEYMSWYRQDPGLGLRQIYYSMNVEVTDKGDVPEGYKVSRKEKRNFPLILESPSPNQTSLYFCASSLSSRNEKLFFGSGTQLSVL.

The CDR3 DNA follows: TGTGCCAGCAGCTTATTCGGTCAGGGTCCTTACGAGCAGTACTTC. Translation: CASSLFGQGPYEQYF. The chain uses TRBV7-9 and TRBJ2-7; a weak D match, TRBD1 (5 bases). The CDR3 extends over 15 amino acids. Germline assignment: CDR1 SEHNR and CDR2 FQNEAQ (reference sequence). The V end was cut by 2 bases, the J end by 4 bases, with 15 bases between.

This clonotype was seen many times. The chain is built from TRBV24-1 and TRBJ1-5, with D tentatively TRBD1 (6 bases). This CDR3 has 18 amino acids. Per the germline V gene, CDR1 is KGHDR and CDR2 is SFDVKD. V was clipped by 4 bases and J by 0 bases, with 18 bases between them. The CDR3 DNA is TGTGCCACCAGTGAAACTACCGGGACATCTTATAGCAATCAGCCCCAGCATTTT. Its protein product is CATSETTGTSYSNQPQHF.

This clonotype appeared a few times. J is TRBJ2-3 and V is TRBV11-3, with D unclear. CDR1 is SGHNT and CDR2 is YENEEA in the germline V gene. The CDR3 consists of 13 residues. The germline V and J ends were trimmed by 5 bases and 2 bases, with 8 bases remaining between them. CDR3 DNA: TGTGCCAGCAGCCCAACCGACACAGATACGCAGTATTTT. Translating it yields CASSPTDTDTQYF.

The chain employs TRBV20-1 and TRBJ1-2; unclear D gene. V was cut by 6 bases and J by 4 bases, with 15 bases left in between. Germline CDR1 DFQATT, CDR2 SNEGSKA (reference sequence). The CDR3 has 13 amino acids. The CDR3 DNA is TGCAGTGCATGGGCCCCGATCGGCTATGGCTACACCTTC. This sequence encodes CSAWAPIGYGYTF.

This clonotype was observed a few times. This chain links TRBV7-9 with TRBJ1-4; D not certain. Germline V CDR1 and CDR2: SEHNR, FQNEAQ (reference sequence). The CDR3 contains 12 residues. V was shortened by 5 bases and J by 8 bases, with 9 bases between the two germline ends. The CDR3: CASSITVEKLFF. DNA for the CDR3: TGTGCCAGCAGCATCACAGTGGAAAAACTGTTTTTT.

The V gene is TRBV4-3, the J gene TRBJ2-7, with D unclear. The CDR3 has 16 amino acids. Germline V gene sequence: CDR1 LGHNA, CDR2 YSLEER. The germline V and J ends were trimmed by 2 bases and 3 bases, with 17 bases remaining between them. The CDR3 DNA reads TGCGCCAGCAGCCAATGGGTGCAAAGCCCCATCTACGAGCAGTACTTC. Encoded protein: CASSQWVQSPIYEQYF.